The present T cell receptor beta chain was sequenced within a study of T-cell memory formation after mild COVID-19 (dated by TCRdb to the early 2020s). Some background on the complete study: Most TCR sequence clusters were specific to one of the two donors. Two young, previously healthy adult volunteers made up the cohort, one male and one female. T-cell clones expanding and contracting after mild COVID-19 in two donors were tracked by longitudinal TCRalpha and TCRbeta repertoire sequencing. General study outcomes and caveats: The second-wave clones that peaked on day 37 were not confirmed to be SARS-CoV-2 specific. Clones contracting from day 15 to 85 had balanced CD4/CD8 phenotypes, while a second wave expanding from day 15 to 37 was biased towards CD4+. Some responding clones were detected in pre-infection memory, suggesting pre-existing cross-reactive memory T cells joined the SARS-CoV-2 response. Only a couple of mild cases were covered in the study, and larger cohorts including severe cases with pre-infection samples were considered necessary. Contracting CD4+ clones were located mainly in the CM and EM memory subsets, whereas CD8+ clones were found to be enriched in EMRA.

CDR1 is given as SNHLY and CDR2 as FYNNEI, both from the germline V gene. The CDR3 holds 14 amino acids from the cysteine to the phenylalanine. Of all the DNA, just the CDR3 is kept, 42 bases in frame from base 1. V is clipped by 5 bases and J by 7 bases, and the sequence between their germline boundaries is 15 bases long. Ficoll-Paque density gradient centrifugation was used to isolate PBMCs. With respect to this clonotype: There is no known antigen for this receptor. Base qualities are not provided; no much larger clone lies one nucleotide away.

TCRdb lists the instrument as Illumina NovaSeq 6000. TCRalpha and TCRbeta cDNA libraries were built by 5'RACE with constant-segment primers, adding sample barcodes and unique molecular identifiers. RNA was extracted from every sample with Trizol reagent. The libraries were amplified in two PCR steps, and the second step added a second sample barcode and Illumina TruSeq adapters. The libraries were sequenced on an Illumina NovaSeq using 2 x 150 bp paired-end reads. In the source study's methods: With migec v1.2.7, reads were demultiplexed and then collapsed into UMI-guided consensus sequences. Using mixcr v2.1.11, the UMI consensuses were aligned to TRA and TRB V and J templates and assembled into clonotypes. Clonotypes were classified as expanded or contracted when called significant by both edgeR and NoisET, with noise models trained on biological replicates. For edgeR calls, a false discovery rate-adjusted p below 0.01 and a log2 fold-change threshold of 1 were applied. As an exploratory analysis of dynamics, max-normalized trajectories of the 1000 most abundant clonotypes were examined with PCA combined with hierarchical clustering. Separately sequenced CD4+ and CD8+ repertoires were used to assign a CD4 or CD8 phenotype to each responding clone. TCRdb redid the processing of the public reads, applying fastp at Q25 and MiXCR, and retained in-frame beta chains. Under each unique CDR3 protein, matching rows form one entry showing the most common genes and DNA. The V and J calls were not made by the authors but by TCRdb's processing. The sample yields roughly 410,000 distinct CDR3 sequences; roughly a quarter were counted once. The ten top clones hold roughly 8.7% of the sample.

This clonotype was obtained from an adult woman who had mild COVID-19 (a few samples of this study predate the infection). The sample titles of this study are shuffled in the database, so cell type and time point are left out; the donor was told from shared clones. The chain uses TRBV2 and TRBJ2-1; possibly the D gene is TRBD2, per 5 matching bases. Material for sequencing was PBMCs or a T cell subset sorted from them (not recorded which). CDR3 reads: CASSRTEGGNEQFF. Read as DNA, the sequence is TGTGCCAGCAGTCGTACCGAAGGCGGGAATGAGCAGTTCTTC.